The T cell receptor beta chain described here comes from a study of response to subunit inactivated influenza vaccine. General observations from the study: It was the authors' suggestion that each seasonal influenza vaccination recruits few new T cells.

The CDR3 contains 14 residues. The J segment lost 7 bases and the V segment lost 4 bases, leaving 9 bases of the junction unmatched. In this sample, this clonotype turned up many times. Its specificity is unknown. Each CDR3 protein gets one entry after TCRdb re-called the RT-PCR reads with MiXCR. Of 200,000 to 300,000 distinct CDR3 sequences detected, 12% appear once; the ten largest clones hold about 8%. The receptor was derived from a man in his fifties or sixties who received an inactivated influenza vaccine. The source was non-naive T cells sorted from PBMCs, collected less than 15 days before vaccination. The chain carries TRBV12-3 or TRBV12-4 and TRBJ1-2; 7 bases match TRBD1. The CDR3 DNA is TGTGCCAGCAGTTCCCGGACAGGAGGTTTTGGCTACACCTTC. Amino acids: CASSSRTGGFGYTF.